The 5 T cell receptor beta chains presented below share a single source sample, sequenced in a study of T cell responses to AZD1222 COVID-19 vaccine. Method: immunoSEQ multiplex PCR; TCRdb's copy keeps in-frame clones and lacks some. The sample holds approximately 130,000 clones, approximately 90% seen once. The sample was peripheral blood, taken 28 days after the second AZD1222 dose. Receptors were obtained from an adult who received the AZD1222 COVID-19 vaccine.

This clone occurred once. The V gene is TRBV28, the J gene TRBJ1-3; D is unresolved. Trimming stripped 6 bases from V and 0 bases from J, with 12 bases between. This CDR3 has 15 residues. The germline CDR1 and CDR2 sequences are MDHEN and SYDVKM. CDR3 sequence reads: CASSPAGSSGNTIYF. Written as DNA, the CDR3 is TGTGCCAGCAGCCCGGCCGGGAGCTCTGGAAACACCATATATTTT.

J is TRBJ2-7 and V is TRBV7-8; the match to TRBD2 covers 7 bases. The ends lost 5 bases at V and 3 bases at J; junction bases unmatched: 4. This CDR3 comprises 13 residues. Germline V gene sequence: CDR1 SGHVS, CDR2 FQNEAQ. CDR3 in amino acids: CASSPRGDYEQYF. For the CDR3, the DNA is TGTGCCAGCAGCCCCCGGGGGGACTACGAGCAGTACTTC.

J is TRBJ1-5 and V is TRBV2; TRBD1 aligns across 7 bases. This CDR3 is built from 15 residues. CDR1 is SNHLY, CDR2 FYNNEI, per germline. V lost 6 bases to trimming and J lost 0 bases; unmatched junction nucleotides: 5. The CDR3 protein is CASRLTGISNQPQHF. CDR3 DNA: TGTGCCAGCAGATTGACAGGGATTAGCAATCAGCCCCAGCATTTT.

V and J are TRBV6-5 and TRBJ1-4; no clear D. Looked up from germline, CDR1 is MNHEY and CDR2 is SVGAGI. CDR3 length equals 14 residues. The ends were cut back, 1 base at V and 3 bases at J, with 6 bases in the middle. The CDR3 bases are TGTGCCAGCAGTTACTACAGTTCTAATGAAAAACTGTTTTTT. Translation gives CASSYYSSNEKLFF.

The chain uses TRBV6-5 and TRBJ1-1; 7 positions match TRBD1. Trimming took 6 bases from V and 3 from J; bases not matched to a gene: 4. Germline V gene lookup returns CDR1 MNHEY and CDR2 SVGAGI. The CDR3 is 13 amino acids. CDR3 sequence (DNA): TGTGCCAGCAGGGAGACAGGGTACACTGAAGCTTTCTTT. It translates to CASRETGYTEAFF.